These 4 T cell receptor beta chains originate from one sample sequenced in a study of T cell responses to AZD1222 COVID-19 vaccine. Only in-frame clones appear in the TCRdb table, and some are missing; sequencing was by immunoSEQ multiplex PCR. The sample yields under 150,000 clones, 85% to 95% seen once. Sequencing used peripheral blood, obtained on day 0 of AZD1222 vaccination. Every receptor here comes from an adult in good health.

This clone was seen just once. This chain joins TRBV30 and TRBJ1-5; TRBD1 might be the D (5 bases). The germline V gene has CDR1 GTSNPN and CDR2 SVGIG (reference sequence). The V gene lost 3 bases and the J gene lost 1 base, with 10 bases spanning the gap. The length of the CDR3 is 14 residues. CDR3 coding DNA: TGTGCCTGGAGCCCAGGGCGGAGCAATCAGCCCCAGCATTTT. Translating it yields CAWSPGRSNQPQHF.

The chain uses TRBV6-1 and TRBJ1-6, with D perhaps matching TRBD1 (6 bases). The germline gives CDR1 MNHNS, CDR2 SASEGT. CDR3 length: 14 amino acids. V was trimmed by 2 bases and J by 10 bases, leaving 12 bases between them. The CDR3 DNA reads as TGTGCCAGCAGTGAAAAACAGGGTCGGTCACCCCTCCACTTT. Protein sequence: CASSEKQGRSPLHF.

The chain employs TRBV6-5 and TRBJ1-1; no clear D. V lost 5 bases to trimming and J lost 1 base, with 8 bases between them. Per the germline V gene, CDR1 is MNHEY and CDR2 is SVGAGI. The CDR3 contains 13 residues. CDR3 sequence: CASSNYRNTEAFF. As DNA, the CDR3 is TGTGCCAGCAGTAATTATCGGAACACTGAAGCTTTCTTT.

CDR3 sequence reads: CAWSVLGGTEAFF. The CDR3 DNA reads as TGTGCCTGGAGTGTATTAGGGGGGACTGAAGCTTTCTTT. The rearrangement joins TRBV30 to TRBJ1-1; a possible D gene is TRBD1 (6 bases). The CDR3 totals 13 residues. Trimming cost V 0 bases and J 5 bases, with 10 bases left between them. The V gene's germline CDR1 is GTSNPN and CDR2 SVGIG (reference sequence).